The present T cell receptor (beta chain) was sequenced within a study of control samples from healthy donors and cancer patients. The table came from immunoSEQ multiplex PCR; TCRdb's copy has only in-frame clones and leaves some out. The sample has tens of thousands of clones, over 90% seen once. Germline V lookup: CDR1 MGHRA, CDR2 YSYEKL. V gave up 1 base and J gave up 4 bases; unmatched junction bases: 1. This CDR3 comprises 14 residues. The TCR comes from a woman aged 45-60 years with head and neck cancer. The sequenced material came from PBMCs. The chain links TRBV4-1 to TRBJ2-1; 7 nucleotides agree with TRBD1. For the CDR3, the DNA is TGCGCCAGCAGCCAAGGCAGGGGGTACAATGAGCAGTTCTTC. This codes for CASSQGRGYNEQFF.